This T cell receptor beta chain appears in the sequencing data of a study of cytomegalovirus exposure and HLA in healthy donors. Notes on the study in general: TCR association rates varied by HLA locus in a later analysis, with DRB1 highest and HLA-C lowest. CMV antigen specificity of a few CMV-associated chains was confirmed in vitro. It was shown in a later analysis that HLA-associated TCR beta chains were more clonally expanded than other, equally common chains.

Germline V gene sequence: CDR1 SGHRS, CDR2 YFSETQ. The V end was cut by 0 bases, the J end by 4 bases, with 11 bases between. The CDR3 is 15 residues long. Concerning this clone: Its antigen is unidentified.

It was with 60 Vbeta and 13 Jbeta primers that the PCR ran. The repertoire was sequenced with immunoSEQ multiplex PCR; TCRdb's copy has only in-frame clones and lacks some. The repertoire includes 150,000 to 200,000 clones, 70% to 80% of them detected once, and about 2.1% sits in the top ten. The source material was PBMCs. The sequence was obtained from a man aged 25 to 45 in good health and CMV-seronegative. V usage is TRBV5-1 and J usage is TRBJ2-1, with D hard to call. CDR3 amino acids: CASSLGPSYYNEQFF. For the CDR3, the DNA is TGCGCCAGCAGCTTGGGTCCCTCTTATTACAATGAGCAGTTCTTC.